This TCR beta chain was sequenced in a study of blood T cell repertoires in COVID-19. TCRdb's table, derived via immunoSEQ multiplex PCR, lists solely in-frame clones and lacks some. The sample lists 330,000 or so clones, roughly 89% seen once, with more than 7.5% in the top ten. Losses at the gene ends were 4 bases for V and 1 base for J; bases not matched to a gene: 5. CDR3 size: 17 residues. Germline CDR1 is LGHDT and CDR2 is YNNKEL (reference sequence). This rearrangement joins TRBV3-1 (or the pseudogene TRBV3-2) to TRBJ2-1; 12 bases fit TRBD2. This receptor was taken from a man aged 25 to 45 with COVID-19, enrolled during active disease. The sample comprised peripheral blood. The CDR3 DNA follows: TGTGCCAGCAGCCCCCCGGGGACTAGCGGGTCCTACAATGAGCAGTTCTTC. Translating it yields CASSPPGTSGSYNEQFF.